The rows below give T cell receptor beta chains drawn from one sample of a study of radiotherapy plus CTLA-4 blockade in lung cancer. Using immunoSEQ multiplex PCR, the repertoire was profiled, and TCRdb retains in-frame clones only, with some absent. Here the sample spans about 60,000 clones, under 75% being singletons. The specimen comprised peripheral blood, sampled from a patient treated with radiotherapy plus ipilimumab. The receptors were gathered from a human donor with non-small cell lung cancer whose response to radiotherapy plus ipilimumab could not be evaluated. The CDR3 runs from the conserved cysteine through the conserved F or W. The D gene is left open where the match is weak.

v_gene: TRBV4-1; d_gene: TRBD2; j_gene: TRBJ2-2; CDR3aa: CASSQGIRLAGGRRSGELFF
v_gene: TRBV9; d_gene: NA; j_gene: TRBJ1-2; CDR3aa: CASSVGSGSNYGYTF
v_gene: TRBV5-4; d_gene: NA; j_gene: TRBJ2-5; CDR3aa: CASSPPETQYF
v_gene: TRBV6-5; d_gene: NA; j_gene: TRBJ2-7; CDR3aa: CASQTIYEQYF
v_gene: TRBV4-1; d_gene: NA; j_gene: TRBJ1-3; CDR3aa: CASSQDPRAGNTIYF
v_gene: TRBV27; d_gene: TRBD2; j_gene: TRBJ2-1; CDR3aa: CASSSFSGRVNEQFF
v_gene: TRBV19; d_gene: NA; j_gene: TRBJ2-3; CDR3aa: CASSMGSAGTDTQYF
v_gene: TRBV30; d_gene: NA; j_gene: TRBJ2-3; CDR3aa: CAWSGDTGDTQYF
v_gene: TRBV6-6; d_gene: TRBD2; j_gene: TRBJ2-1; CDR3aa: CASSYSVAGGEQFF
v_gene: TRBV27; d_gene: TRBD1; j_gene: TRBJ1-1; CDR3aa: CASSFRGQMNTEAFF
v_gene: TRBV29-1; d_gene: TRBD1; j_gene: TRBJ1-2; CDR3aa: CSVGEGARYGYTF
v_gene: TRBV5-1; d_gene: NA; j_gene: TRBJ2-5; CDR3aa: CASSLETGLAETQYF
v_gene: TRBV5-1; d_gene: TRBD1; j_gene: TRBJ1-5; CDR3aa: CASSLGTGFQPQHF
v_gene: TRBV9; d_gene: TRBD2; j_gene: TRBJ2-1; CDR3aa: CASSVAFAFGTSQANEQFF
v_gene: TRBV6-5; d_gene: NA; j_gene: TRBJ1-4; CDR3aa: CASRQQSTNEKLFF
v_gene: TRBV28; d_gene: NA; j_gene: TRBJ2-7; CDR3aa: CASSLGSRDEQYF
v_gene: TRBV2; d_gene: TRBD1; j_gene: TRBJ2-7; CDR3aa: CASSGQGAITYEQYF